A selection of T cell receptor beta chains follows, all from one sample in a study of blood T cell repertoires in COVID-19. Sequencing was performed with immunoSEQ multiplex PCR; in TCRdb, only in-frame clones are kept and a portion is missing. The sample has 150,000 to 200,000 clones, 70% to 85% seen once. Material for sequencing was peripheral blood. Receptor source: an elderly woman with acute or convalescent COVID-19. Both conserved end residues are part of each CDR3. D genes are given only for firm matches. Clone size is given for some rows only: seen once, a few or many times, or a class if the clone is expanded.

CDR3,DNA,size,V,J,D
CASSQDRTGVNSPLHF,TGTGCCAGCAGCCAAGATCGGACAGGGGTTAATTCACCCCTCCACTTT,-,TRBV4-2,TRBJ1-6,TRBD1
CASSLAPPLSGSPYEQYF,TGCGCCAGCAGCTTGGCCCCCCCCCTTAGCGGGAGCCCTTACGAGCAGTACTTC,-,TRBV5-1,TRBJ2-7,TRBD2
CSASDRNPGETQYF,TGCAGTGCTAGTGATCGAAACCCGGGAGAGACCCAGTACTTC,-,TRBV20-1,TRBJ2-5,-
CATSDPRDRGADTQYF,TGTGCCACCAGTGACCCGCGGGACAGGGGGGCAGATACGCAGTATTTT,-,TRBV24-1,TRBJ2-3,TRBD1
CASSSTGNNEKLFF,TGTGCCAGTAGCTCGACAGGGAATAATGAAAAACTGTTTTTT,-,TRBV19,TRBJ1-4,TRBD1
CASSPGGGSTDTQYF,TGTGCCAGCAGCCCCGGGGGGGGAAGCACAGATACGCAGTATTTT,-,TRBV6-5,TRBJ2-3,TRBD2
CASAWTGIVKKLFF,TGTGCCAGCGCGTGGACAGGGATCGTGAAAAAACTGTTTTTT,few,TRBV2,TRBJ1-4,TRBD1
CASRPPPGNPGNTIYF,TGTGCCAGCAGGCCCCCCCCAGGTAACCCTGGAAACACCATATATTTT,-,TRBV25-1,TRBJ1-3,-
CASSSTGGRGTDTQYF,TGTGCCAGCAGCTCAACAGGGGGCAGGGGCACAGATACGCAGTATTTT,-,TRBV7-9,TRBJ2-3,TRBD1
CASSYALAGAGGTDTQYF,TGTGCCAGCAGTTACGCCCTCGCGGGGGCGGGGGGTACAGATACGCAGTATTTT,once,TRBV6-2/TRBV6-3,TRBJ2-3,TRBD2
CASGLVLPFNSGNTIYF,TGTGCTAGTGGTTTGGTACTCCCCTTCAACTCTGGAAACACCATATATTTT,once,TRBV12-5,TRBJ1-3,-
CASSPAAGDLYF,TGTGCCAGCAGTCCCGCGGCGGGAGACTTGTACTTC,-,TRBV6-6,TRBJ2-7,TRBD2
CASSVGTSGRWDNEQFF,TGTGCCAGTAGTGTCGGGACTAGCGGGAGGTGGGACAATGAGCAGTTCTTC,-,TRBV19,TRBJ2-1,TRBD2
CASSFGRGQGQYF,TGTGCCAGCAGCTTCGGCAGGGGGCAGGGGCAGTACTTC,-,TRBV7-6,TRBJ2-7,TRBD1
CASSLWGQKETQYF,TGTGCCAGCAGTTTGTGGGGGCAGAAAGAGACCCAGTACTTC,-,TRBV6-5,TRBJ2-5,-
CASSLGPTSGRVNEQFF,TGCGCCAGCAGCTTGGGGCCGACTAGCGGGAGGGTTAATGAGCAGTTCTTC,-,TRBV5-1,TRBJ2-1,TRBD2
CASTRGGDTGELFF,TGCGCCAGCACCCGTGGGGGGGACACCGGGGAGCTGTTTTTT,once,TRBV5-1,TRBJ2-2,TRBD2
CASSQDAPGVEDEQFF,TGTGCCAGCAGCCAAGATGCCCCGGGGGTAGAGGATGAGCAGTTCTTC,-,TRBV3-1/TRBV3-2,TRBJ2-1,-
CASSFRGRRGETQYF,TGTGCCAGCAGCTTCCGAGGGAGGCGGGGAGAGACCCAGTACTTC,-,TRBV7-2,TRBJ2-5,-
CASSIGTGRTEAFF,TGTGCCAGTAGTATTGGGACAGGGAGGACTGAAGCTTTCTTT,-,TRBV19,TRBJ1-1,TRBD1
CASSLDQRTGELFF,TGCGCCAGCAGCTTGGATCAGCGCACCGGGGAGCTGTTTTTT,few,TRBV5-1,TRBJ2-2,-
CAWGDRGFSGANVLTF,TGTGCCTGGGGGGACAGGGGCTTCTCTGGGGCCAACGTCCTGACTTTC,-,TRBV30,TRBJ2-6,TRBD1
CATAGQGADTQYF,TGTGCCACAGCGGGGCAGGGCGCAGATACGCAGTATTTT,once,TRBV3-1/TRBV3-2,TRBJ2-3,TRBD2
CATEAGGRGTGELFF,TGCGCCACCGAGGCGGGGGGGCGCGGGACCGGGGAGCTGTTTTTT,once,TRBV10-1,TRBJ2-2,TRBD2
CASSRTGSSYNEQFF,TGTGCCAGCAGCAGGACAGGGAGCTCCTACAATGAGCAGTTCTTC,few,TRBV9,TRBJ2-1,TRBD1
CASSIPGLAGYDTGELFF,TGCGCCAGCAGCATACCGGGACTAGCGGGATATGACACCGGGGAGCTGTTTTTT,-,TRBV5-1,TRBJ2-2,TRBD2
CASSLFQGNTGELFF,TGTGCCAGCAGCTTGTTCCAGGGAAACACCGGGGAGCTGTTTTTT,-,TRBV5-6,TRBJ2-2,-
CSASGIEQFF,TGCAGTGCTAGCGGGATTGAGCAGTTCTTC,-,TRBV20-1,TRBJ2-1,-
CASSPGIGGTSTDTQYF,TGTGCCAGCTCACCAGGAATAGGGGGCACTAGCACAGATACGCAGTATTTT,-,TRBV18,TRBJ2-3,TRBD1
CASGSPLLGYTF,TGTGCTAGTGGCTCCCCCCTTTTGGGCTACACCTTC,-,TRBV12-5,TRBJ1-2,-